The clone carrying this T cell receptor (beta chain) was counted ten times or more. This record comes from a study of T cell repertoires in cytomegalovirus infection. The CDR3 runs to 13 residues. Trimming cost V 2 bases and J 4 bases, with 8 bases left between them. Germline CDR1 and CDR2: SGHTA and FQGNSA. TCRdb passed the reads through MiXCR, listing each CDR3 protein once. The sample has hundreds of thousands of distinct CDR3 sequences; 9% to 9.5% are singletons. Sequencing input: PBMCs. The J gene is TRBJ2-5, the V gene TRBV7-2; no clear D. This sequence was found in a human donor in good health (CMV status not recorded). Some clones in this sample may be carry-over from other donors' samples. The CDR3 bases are TGTGCCAGCAGCTTAAAGCGAACAGAGACCCAGTACTTC. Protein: CASSLKRTETQYF.